The 5 T cell receptor beta chains below all came from one sample that was sequenced in a study of control samples from healthy donors and cancer patients. The data were produced by immunoSEQ multiplex PCR, yet TCRdb's version contains in-frame clones alone and is incomplete. This table holds some 410,000 clones, around nine tenths found once. The specimen sequenced was PBMCs. The source is a man in his forties with head and neck cancer.

The rearrangement uses TRBV6-5 and TRBJ2-2; TRBD1 is a possible D gene (5 bases). CDR3 length: 16 amino acids. Germline V gene sequence: CDR1 MNHEY, CDR2 SVGAGI. Trimming left V 0 bases short and J 7 bases short, with 15 bases between. This CDR3 is CASSYSGPTVVGELFF. For the CDR3, the DNA is TGTGCCAGCAGTTACTCGGGCCCGACAGTAGTCGGGGAGCTGTTTTTT.

This rearrangement joins TRBV12-3 or TRBV12-4 to TRBJ1-1, with D tentatively TRBD1 (5 bases). CDR3 length: 13 residues. Trimming took 4 bases from V and 5 from J, leaving 11 bases between them. The CDR3 nucleotides read TGTGCCAGCAGTTGGGGGACGGGGACTGAAGCTTTCTTT. Translated, it gives CASSWGTGTEAFF.

This chain links TRBV6-2 or TRBV6-3 with TRBJ2-5; perhaps D is TRBD1 or TRBD2 (5 bases each). There are 12 residues in the CDR3. From germline, CDR1 is MNHEY and CDR2 SVGEGT. Trimming left V 6 bases short and J 5 bases short, with 10 bases between. The CDR3 sequence is CASSEGYETQYF. CDR3 nucleotide sequence: TGTGCCAGCAGCGAGGGGTACGAGACCCAGTACTTC.

The chain links TRBV6-5 to TRBJ1-4, with a possible D match to TRBD1 (5 bases). V was shortened by 4 bases and J by 8 bases, with 14 bases between the two germline ends. Per germline, CDR1 MNHEY and CDR2 SVGAGI. This CDR3 region has 14 residues. CDR3 coding DNA: TGTGCCAGCAGTTTAACGGGACCGAGGGAAAAACTGTTTTTT. Protein sequence: CASSLTGPREKLFF.

As to this clone: Relative to the germline gene, one junction end is altered; a read error may explain this. The chain has TRBV24-1 and TRBJ2-1; 9 nucleotides line up with TRBD2. Germline CDR1 reads KGHDR; CDR2 reads SFDVKD. This CDR3 has 12 residues. The CDR3 DNA follows: TGTGCCATTACGCTGACTAGCGGTACTTTGGTCTTC. Translated, it gives CAITLTSGTLVF.